This T cell receptor (beta chain) was sequenced during a study of blood T cell repertoires in COVID-19. About the research overall: The United States, Italy and Spain supplied acute and convalescent COVID-19 samples.

CDR3 length: 14 amino acids. Per the germline V gene, CDR1 is SQVTM and CDR2 is ANQGSEA. J gave up 1 base and V 6 bases, and 8 bases lay outside the gene matches. Authors' analysis steps: Reference gene primer amplification yielded estimated nucleated cell counts. The protocol was immunoSEQ multiplex PCR, while the TCRdb copy is restricted to in-frame clones and leaves out a portion. V and J calls and clone size are copied from that table; D and trimming were computed from the DNA. This table has roughly 300,000 clones, less than 85% appearing once. The study drew participants aged roughly 18 to 95 years from about two dozen US areas. Symptom resolution, clearance, or two negative PCRs marked the recovered donors of Cohort 3.

Sequencing was performed on PBMCs or T cells enriched from blood (not recorded which). The TCR was taken from a woman between 50 and 59 years old who had recovered from COVID-19. V usage is TRBV29-1 and J usage is TRBJ1-1; 7 bases are shared with TRBD1. CDR3 region: CSVTGQNSNTEAFF. The CDR3 DNA follows: TGCAGCGTGACAGGGCAAAACTCGAACACTGAAGCTTTCTTT.